This entry is about one T cell receptor (beta chain). Its antigen is as yet unknown. V lost 6 bases, J lost 4 bases, and 5 bases stayed unmatched. In germline, CDR1 is SNHLY, CDR2 FYNNEI. The CDR3 covers 15 residues. The data stem from a study of T-cell memory formation after mild COVID-19. Study conclusions and caveats: The study found balanced CD4/CD8 in clones contracting day 15 to 85 and a CD4+ lean in later expanders.

TCRdb reanalysed the 5' RACE reads using MiXCR and keeps one entry per CDR3 protein. The table includes 300,000 to 400,000 distinct CDR3 sequences, around 15% detected once. The gene calls are TRBV2 and TRBJ2-1, with 11 bases that match TRBD2. Sequencing input: PBMCs or a T cell subset sorted from them (not recorded which). The TCR originated in a man younger than 30 who had mild COVID-19 (a few samples of this study predate the infection). Cell type and time point are not known. Here the CDR3 reads CASRIGTSGYNEQFF. The CDR3 region has the DNA TGTGCCAGCAGAATTGGGACTAGCGGATACAATGAGCAGTTCTTC.